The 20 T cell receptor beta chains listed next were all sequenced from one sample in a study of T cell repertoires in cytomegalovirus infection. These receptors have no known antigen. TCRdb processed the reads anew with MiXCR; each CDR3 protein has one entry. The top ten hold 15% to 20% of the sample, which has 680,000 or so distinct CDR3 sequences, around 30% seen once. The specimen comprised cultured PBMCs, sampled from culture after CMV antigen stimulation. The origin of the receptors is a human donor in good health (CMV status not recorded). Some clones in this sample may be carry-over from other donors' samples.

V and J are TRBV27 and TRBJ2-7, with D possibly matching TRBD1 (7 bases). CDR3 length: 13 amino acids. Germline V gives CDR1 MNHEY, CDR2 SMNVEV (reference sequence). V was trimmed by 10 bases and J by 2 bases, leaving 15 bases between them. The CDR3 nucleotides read TGTGCCAATCAGGGGGGTGGGACCTACGAGCAGTACTTC. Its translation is CANQGGGTYEQYF.

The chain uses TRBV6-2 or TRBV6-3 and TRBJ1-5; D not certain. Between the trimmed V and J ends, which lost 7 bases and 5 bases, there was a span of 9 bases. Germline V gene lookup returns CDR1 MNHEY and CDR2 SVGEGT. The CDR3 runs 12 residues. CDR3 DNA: TGTGCCAGCACCATTCCGTATCAGCCCCAGCATTTT. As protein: CASTIPYQPQHF.

DNA of the CDR3: TGTGCCACCTCACAGGGGGCAGGGAATGAGCAGTTCTTC. Translated, it gives CATSQGAGNEQFF. The V and J genes are TRBV24-1 and TRBJ2-1, with 9 bases aligning to TRBD1. This CDR3 is built from 13 residues. The V gene's germline CDR1 is KGHDR and CDR2 SFDVKD. V shed 9 bases, J shed 7 bases, and the junction held 6 bases outside the gene matches.

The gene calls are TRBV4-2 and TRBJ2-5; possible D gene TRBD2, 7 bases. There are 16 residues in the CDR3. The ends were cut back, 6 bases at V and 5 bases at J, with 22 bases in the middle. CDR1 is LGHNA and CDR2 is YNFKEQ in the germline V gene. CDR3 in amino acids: CASRRGVAGAGETQYF. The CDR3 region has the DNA TGTGCCAGCAGACGGGGGGTTGCGGGGGCCGGGGAGACCCAGTACTTC.

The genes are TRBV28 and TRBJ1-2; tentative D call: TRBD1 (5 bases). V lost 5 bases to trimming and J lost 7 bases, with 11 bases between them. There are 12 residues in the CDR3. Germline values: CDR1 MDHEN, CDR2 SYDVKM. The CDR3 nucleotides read TGTGCCAGCAGTCTCCAGGGATTTGGCTACACCTTC. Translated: CASSLQGFGYTF.

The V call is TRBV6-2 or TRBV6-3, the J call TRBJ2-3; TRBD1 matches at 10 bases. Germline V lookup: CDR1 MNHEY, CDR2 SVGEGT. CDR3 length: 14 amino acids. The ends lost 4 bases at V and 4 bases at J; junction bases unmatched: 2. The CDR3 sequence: CASSSGTGADTQYF. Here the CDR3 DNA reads TGTGCCAGCAGTTCCGGGACAGGGGCAGATACGCAGTATTTT.

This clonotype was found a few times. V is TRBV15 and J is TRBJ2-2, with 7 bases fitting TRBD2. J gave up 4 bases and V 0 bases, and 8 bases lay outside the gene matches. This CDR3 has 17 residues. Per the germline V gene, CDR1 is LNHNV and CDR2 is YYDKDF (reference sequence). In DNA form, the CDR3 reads TGTGCCACCAGCAGAGACCCTAGCGGAGCTTTCACCGGGGAGCTGTTTTTT. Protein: CATSRDPSGAFTGELFF.

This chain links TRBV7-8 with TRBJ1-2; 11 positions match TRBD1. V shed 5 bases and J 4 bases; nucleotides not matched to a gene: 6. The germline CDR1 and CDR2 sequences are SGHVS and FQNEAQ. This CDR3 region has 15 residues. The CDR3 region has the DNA TGTGCCAGCAGCGTCCGGGACAGGGGGTCCTATGGCTACACCTTC. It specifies CASSVRDRGSYGYTF.

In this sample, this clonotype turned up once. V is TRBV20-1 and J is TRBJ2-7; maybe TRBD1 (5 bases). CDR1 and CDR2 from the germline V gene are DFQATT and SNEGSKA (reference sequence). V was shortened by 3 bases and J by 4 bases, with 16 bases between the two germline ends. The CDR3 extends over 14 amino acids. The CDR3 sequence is CSASNRQGRYEQYF. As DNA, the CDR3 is TGCAGTGCTAGTAACAGGCAGGGTCGGTACGAGCAGTACTTC.

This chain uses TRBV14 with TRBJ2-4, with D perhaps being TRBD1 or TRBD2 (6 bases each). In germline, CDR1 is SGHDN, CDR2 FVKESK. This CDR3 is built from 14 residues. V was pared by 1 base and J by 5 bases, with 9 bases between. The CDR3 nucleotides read TGTGCCAGCAGCCAAGTGGGGGGCGAAAACATTCAGTACTTC. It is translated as CASSQVGGENIQYF.

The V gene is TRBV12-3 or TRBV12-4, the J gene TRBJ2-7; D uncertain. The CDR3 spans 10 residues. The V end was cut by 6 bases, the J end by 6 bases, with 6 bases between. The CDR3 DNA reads TGTGCCAGCAGGCTCCCCGAGCAGTACTTC. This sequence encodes CASRLPEQYF.

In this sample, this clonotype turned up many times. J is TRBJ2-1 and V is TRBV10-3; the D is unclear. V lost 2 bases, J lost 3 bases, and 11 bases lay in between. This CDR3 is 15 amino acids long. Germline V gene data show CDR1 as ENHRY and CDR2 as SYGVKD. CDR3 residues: CAISEAPLGYNEQFF. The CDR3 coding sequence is TGTGCCATCAGTGAGGCCCCATTGGGCTACAATGAGCAGTTCTTC.

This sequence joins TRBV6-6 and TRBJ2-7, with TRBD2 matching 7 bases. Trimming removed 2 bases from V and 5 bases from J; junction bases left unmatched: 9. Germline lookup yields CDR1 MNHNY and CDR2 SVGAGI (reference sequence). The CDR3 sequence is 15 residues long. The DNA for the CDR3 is TGTGCCAGCAGTTACGCCGGGCGGGGGTTGGACGAGCAGTACTTC. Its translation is CASSYAGRGLDEQYF.

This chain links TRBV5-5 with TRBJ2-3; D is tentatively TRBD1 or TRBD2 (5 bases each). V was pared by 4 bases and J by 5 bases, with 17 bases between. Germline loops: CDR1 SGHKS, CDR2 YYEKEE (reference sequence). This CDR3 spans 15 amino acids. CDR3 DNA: TGTGCCAGCAGCCTGCCCCGGGACCTCGGAGATACGCAGTATTTT. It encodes CASSLPRDLGDTQYF.

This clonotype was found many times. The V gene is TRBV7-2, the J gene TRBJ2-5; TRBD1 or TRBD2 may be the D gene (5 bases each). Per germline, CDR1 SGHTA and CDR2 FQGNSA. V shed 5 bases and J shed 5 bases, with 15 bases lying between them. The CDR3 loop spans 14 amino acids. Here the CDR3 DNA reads TGTGCCAGCAGCAAGAGGGCAGGGTCGGAGACCCAGTACTTC. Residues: CASSKRAGSETQYF.

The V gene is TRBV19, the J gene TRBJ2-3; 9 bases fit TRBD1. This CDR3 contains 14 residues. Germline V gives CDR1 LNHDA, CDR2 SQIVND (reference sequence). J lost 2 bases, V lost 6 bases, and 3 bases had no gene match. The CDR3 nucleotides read TGTGCCAGTAGGGGACAGGGCGACACAGATACGCAGTATTTT. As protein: CASRGQGDTDTQYF.

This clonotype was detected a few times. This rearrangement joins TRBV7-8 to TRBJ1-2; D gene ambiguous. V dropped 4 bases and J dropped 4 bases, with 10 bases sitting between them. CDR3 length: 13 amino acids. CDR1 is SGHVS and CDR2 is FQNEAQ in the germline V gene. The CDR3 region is CASSYGSGYGYTF. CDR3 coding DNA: TGTGCCAGCAGCTACGGGAGTGGCTATGGCTACACCTTC. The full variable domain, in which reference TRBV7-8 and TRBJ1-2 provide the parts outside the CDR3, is GAGVSQSPRYKVAKRGQDVALRCDPISGHVSLFWYQQALGQGPEFLTYFQNEAQLDKSGLPSDRFFAERPEGSVSTLKIQRTQQEDSAVYLCASSYGSGYGYTFGSGTRLTVV.

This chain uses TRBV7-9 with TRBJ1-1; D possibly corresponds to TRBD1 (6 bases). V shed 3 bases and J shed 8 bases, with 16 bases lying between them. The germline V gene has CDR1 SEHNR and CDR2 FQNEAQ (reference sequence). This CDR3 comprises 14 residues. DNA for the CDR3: TGTGCCAGCAGCTTGGACAGCGTGGCGATCGAAGCTTTCTTT. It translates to CASSLDSVAIEAFF. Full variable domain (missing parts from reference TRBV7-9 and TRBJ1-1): DTGVSQNPRHKITKRGQNVTFRCDPISEHNRLYWYRQTLGQGPEFLTYFQNEAQLEKSRLLSDRFSAERPKGSFSTLEIQRTEQGDSAMYLCASSLDSVAIEAFFGQGTRLTVV.

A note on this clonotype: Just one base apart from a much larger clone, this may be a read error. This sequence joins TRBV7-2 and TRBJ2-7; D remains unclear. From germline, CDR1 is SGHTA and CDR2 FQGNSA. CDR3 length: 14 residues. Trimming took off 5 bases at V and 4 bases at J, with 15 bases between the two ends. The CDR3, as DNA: TGTGCCAGCAGCCCCGTGGTGGGTCCATACGAGCAGTACTTC. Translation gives CASSPVVGPYEQYF.

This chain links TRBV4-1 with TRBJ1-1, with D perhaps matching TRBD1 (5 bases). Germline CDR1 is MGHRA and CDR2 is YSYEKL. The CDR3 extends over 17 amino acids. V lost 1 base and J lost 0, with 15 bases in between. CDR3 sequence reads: CASSQVPLLGVNTEAFF. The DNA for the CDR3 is TGCGCCAGCAGCCAAGTCCCACTCCTGGGGGTGAACACTGAAGCTTTCTTT.